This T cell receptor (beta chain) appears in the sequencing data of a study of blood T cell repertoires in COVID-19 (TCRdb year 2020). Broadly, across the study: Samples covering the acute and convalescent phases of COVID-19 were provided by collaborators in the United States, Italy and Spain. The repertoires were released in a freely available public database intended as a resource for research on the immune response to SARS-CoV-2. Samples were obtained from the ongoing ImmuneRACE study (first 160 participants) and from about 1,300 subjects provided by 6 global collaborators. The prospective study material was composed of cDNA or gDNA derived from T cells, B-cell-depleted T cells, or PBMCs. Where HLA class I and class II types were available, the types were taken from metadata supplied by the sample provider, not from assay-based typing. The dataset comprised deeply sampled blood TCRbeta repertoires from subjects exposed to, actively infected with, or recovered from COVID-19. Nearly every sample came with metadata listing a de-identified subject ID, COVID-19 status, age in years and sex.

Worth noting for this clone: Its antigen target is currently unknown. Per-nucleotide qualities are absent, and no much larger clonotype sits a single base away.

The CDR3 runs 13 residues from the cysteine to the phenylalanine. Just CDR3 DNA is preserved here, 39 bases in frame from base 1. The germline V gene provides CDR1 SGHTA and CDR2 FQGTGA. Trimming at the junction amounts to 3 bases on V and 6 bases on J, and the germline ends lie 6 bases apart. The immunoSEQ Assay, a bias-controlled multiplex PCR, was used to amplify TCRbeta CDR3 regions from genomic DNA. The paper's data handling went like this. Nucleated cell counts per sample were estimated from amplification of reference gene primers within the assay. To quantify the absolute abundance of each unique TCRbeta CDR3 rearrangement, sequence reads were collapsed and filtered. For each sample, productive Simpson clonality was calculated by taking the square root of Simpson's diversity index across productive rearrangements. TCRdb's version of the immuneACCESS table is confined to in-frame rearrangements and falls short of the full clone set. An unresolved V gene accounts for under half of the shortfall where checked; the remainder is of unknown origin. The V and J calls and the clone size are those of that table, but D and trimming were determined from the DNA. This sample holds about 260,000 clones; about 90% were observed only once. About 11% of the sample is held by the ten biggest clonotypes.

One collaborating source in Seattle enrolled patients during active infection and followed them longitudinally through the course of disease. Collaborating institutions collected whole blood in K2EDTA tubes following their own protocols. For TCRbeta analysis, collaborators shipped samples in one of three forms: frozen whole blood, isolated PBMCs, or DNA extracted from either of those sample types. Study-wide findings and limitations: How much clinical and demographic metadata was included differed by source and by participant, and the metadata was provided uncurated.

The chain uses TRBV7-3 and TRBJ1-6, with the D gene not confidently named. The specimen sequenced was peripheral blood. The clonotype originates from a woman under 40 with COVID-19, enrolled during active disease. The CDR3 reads CASSLGVNSPLHF. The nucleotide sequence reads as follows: TGTGCCAGCAGCTTGGGAGTTAATTCACCCCTCCACTTT.